These 31 T cell receptor beta chains share one sample of origin, sequenced in a study of blood T cell repertoires in COVID-19. Clones were sequenced by immunoSEQ multiplex PCR, and TCRdb holds only the in-frame ones, with some missing. The profile shows some 9,200 clones, over 70% of them singletons. Material: peripheral blood. These receptors were collected from a man in his 70s with active COVID-19.

This clone was observed a few times. V gene TRBV6-5 combines with J gene TRBJ2-7, with TRBD1 matching over 8 bases. V lost 10 bases to trimming and J lost 3 bases; unmatched junction nucleotides: 8. The germline CDR1 and CDR2 sequences are MNHEY and SVGAGI. The CDR3 loop spans 13 amino acids. The CDR3 nucleotides are TGTGCCACCACCGGGACAGGTCTCTACGAGCAGTACTTC. Translating it yields CATTGTGLYEQYF.

This clone was seen a handful of times. V and J are TRBV3-1 (or the pseudogene TRBV3-2) and TRBJ2-2, with D perhaps matching TRBD1 (6 bases). This CDR3 contains 16 residues. CDR1 and CDR2 (germline): LGHDT, YNNKEL (reference sequence). The V end was cut by 4 bases, the J end by 0 bases, with 12 bases between. CDR3 amino acids: CASSRRGSSNTGELFF. The CDR3 DNA sequence: TGTGCCAGCAGCCGTAGGGGGAGCTCGAACACCGGGGAGCTGTTTTTT.

For the CDR3, the DNA is TGTGCCAGCAGCTTAGTGGGGACAGGGAACTATGGCTACACCTTC. It specifies CASSLVGTGNYGYTF. The V call is TRBV7-9, the J call TRBJ1-2, with 9 nucleotides matching TRBD1. Germline CDR1 is SEHNR and CDR2 is FQNEAQ (reference sequence). With 1 base clipped from V and 2 bases from J, the junction kept 2 bases outside the gene matches. The CDR3 loop spans 15 amino acids.

The rearrangement uses TRBV6-5 and TRBJ2-5; 9 bases match TRBD1. Germline V CDR1 and CDR2: MNHEY, SVGAGI. V lost 2 bases to trimming and J lost 4 bases; unmatched junction nucleotides: 8. This CDR3 is built from 16 residues. CDR3 sequence (DNA): TGTGCCAGCAGTTACCTAATGGACAGGGGTCGAGAGACCCAGTACTTC. Amino acid sequence: CASSYLMDRGRETQYF.

The chain couples TRBV11-2 to TRBJ1-3; no clear D gene. Per the germline V gene, CDR1 is SGHAT and CDR2 is FQNNGV. The CDR3 covers 14 residues. Trimming removed 9 bases from V and 0 bases from J, with 12 bases in between. Here the CDR3 reads CASRRANSGNTIYF. CDR3 DNA sequence: TGTGCCAGTCGGAGGGCAAACTCTGGAAACACCATATATTTT.

V and J are TRBV7-6 and TRBJ2-2; a weak D match, TRBD2 (6 bases). V was cut by 0 bases and J by 6 bases, with 20 bases left in between. This CDR3 comprises 18 residues. The germline V gene encodes CDR1 SGHVS and CDR2 FNYEAQ. The CDR3 coding sequence is TGTGCCAGCAGCTTAGCGCGGGACTTGGGGCGGATGGCCGGGGAGCTGTTTTTT. Amino acid sequence: CASSLARDLGRMAGELFF.

There are a few counts of this clone. The J gene is TRBJ1-2, the V gene TRBV5-1; a possible D gene is TRBD1 (6 bases). Deletions cut 1 base from V and 6 bases from J, with 22 bases between. This CDR3 has 17 amino acids. Looked up from germline, CDR1 is SGHRS and CDR2 is YFSETQ. DNA for the CDR3: TGCGCCAGCAGCTTGAGCTCGTATCCCACAGGGAATCATGGCTACACCTTC. Its protein is CASSLSSYPTGNHGYTF.

The chain joins TRBV7-2 to TRBJ2-5; 12 nucleotides align to TRBD2. V lost 4 bases to trimming and J lost 2 bases; unmatched junction nucleotides: 14. Per the germline V gene, CDR1 is SGHTA and CDR2 is FQGNSA. The CDR3 length is 19 residues. CDR3 region: CASSWGLTSGRPYQETQYF. DNA of the CDR3: TGTGCCAGCAGCTGGGGGCTAACTAGCGGGAGGCCATATCAAGAGACCCAGTACTTC.

This chain connects TRBV9 to TRBJ2-1, with 7 bases identical to TRBD1. Germline assignment: CDR1 SGDLS and CDR2 YYNGEE. Trimming removed 4 bases from V and 0 bases from J; junction bases left unmatched: 13. The CDR3 has 18 amino acids. The CDR3: CASSPLGQALPSYNEQFF. Written as DNA, the CDR3 is TGTGCCAGCAGCCCATTAGGACAGGCGCTCCCCTCCTACAATGAGCAGTTCTTC.

V gene TRBV28 combines with J gene TRBJ2-3, with a tentative D call TRBD2 (6 bases). V lost 2 bases and J 0 bases, leaving 12 bases between the germline ends. This CDR3 comprises 16 residues. Germline V gene data show CDR1 as MDHEN and CDR2 as SYDVKM. The chain's CDR3 is CASSLGLATSTDTQYF. CDR3 nucleotide sequence: TGTGCCAGCAGTTTAGGGCTAGCGACTAGCACAGATACGCAGTATTTT. Full variable domain (rest looked up from reference TRBV28 and TRBJ2-3): DVKVTQSSRYLVKRTGEKVFLECVQDMDHENMFWYRQDPGLGLRLIYFSYDVKMKEKGDIPEGYSVSREKKERFSLILESASTNQTSMYLCASSLGLATSTDTQYFGPGTRLTVL.

In its sample, this clone was seen once. The chain links TRBV7-3 to TRBJ2-7, with 9 bases matching TRBD2. Germline CDR1 and CDR2: SGHTA and FQGTGA. This CDR3 comprises 15 residues. The V gene end was trimmed by 1 base and the J gene end by 2 bases; junction bases not matched to a gene: 3. CDR3 residues: CASSLMAGGPYEQYF. As DNA, the CDR3 is TGTGCCAGCAGCTTAATGGCGGGAGGGCCCTACGAGCAGTACTTC. Full variable domain (missing parts from reference TRBV7-3 and TRBJ2-7): GAGVSQTPSNKVTEKGKYVELRCDPISGHTALYWYRQSLGQGPEFLIYFQGTGAADDSGLPNDRFFAVRPEGSVSTLKIQRTERGDSAVYLCASSLMAGGPYEQYFGPGTRLTVT.

The gene calls are TRBV2 and TRBJ1-4, with a possible D match to TRBD1 (5 bases). This CDR3 region has 14 residues. Per the germline V gene, CDR1 is SNHLY and CDR2 is FYNNEI. Trimming shortened V by 3 bases and J by 8 bases, and 13 bases separated the two germline ends. CDR3 coding DNA: TGTGCCAGCAGTGAGCAGGGAAACGGCGAAAAACTGTTTTTT. Translating gives CASSEQGNGEKLFF.

DNA for the CDR3: TGTGCCAGCACACAAGCGGGAGGGCCAAACCCCACAGATACGCAGTATTTT. This translates into CASTQAGGPNPTDTQYF. V is TRBV6-4 and J is TRBJ2-3; 10 bases match TRBD2. V shed 7 bases and J 2 bases; nucleotides not matched to a gene: 12. Per germline, CDR1 MRHNA and CDR2 SNTAGT. This CDR3 has 17 amino acids.

This clone has more than one count but fewer than ten. The rearrangement links TRBV3-1 (or the pseudogene TRBV3-2) to TRBJ1-5; 9 nucleotides align to TRBD1. In germline, CDR1 is LGHDT, CDR2 YNNKEL (reference sequence). Trimming removed 5 bases from V and 8 bases from J; junction bases left unmatched: 4. The length of the CDR3 is 13 residues. The CDR3 region is CASSGTGREPQHF. The CDR3 DNA reads as TGTGCCAGCAGCGGGACAGGGAGGGAGCCCCAGCATTTT.

The gene calls are TRBV5-1 and TRBJ2-7; 10 positions match TRBD1. V lost 0 bases and J lost 3; bases outside the gene matches: 0. Per the germline V gene, CDR1 is SGHRS and CDR2 is YFSETQ. The CDR3 extends over 14 amino acids. Here the CDR3 DNA reads TGCGCCAGCAGCTTGGGGACAGGGGGCTACGAGCAGTACTTC. This translates into CASSLGTGGYEQYF.

The count of this clone is one. CDR3 DNA: TGTGCCAGCTCACCCCAGACCTACGAGCAGTACTTC. It is translated as CASSPQTYEQYF. The J gene is TRBJ2-7, the V gene TRBV18; no firm D call. With 3 bases removed from V and 2 bases from J, the gap between germline ends came to 5 bases. The CDR3 extends over 12 amino acids. CDR1 is KGHSH, CDR2 LQKENI, per germline. The full variable domain, its missing parts supplied by reference TRBV18 and TRBJ2-7, is NAGVMQNPRHLVRRRGQEARLRCSPMKGHSHVYWYRQLPEEGLKFMVYLQKENIIDESGMPKERFSAEFPKEGPSILRIQQVVRGDSAAYFCASSPQTYEQYFGPGTRLTVT.

V gene TRBV2 combines with J gene TRBJ2-5; 7 nucleotides line up with TRBD1. V lost 6 bases and J lost 7; bases outside the gene matches: 11. The CDR3 runs 14 residues. Germline V gene data show CDR1 as SNHLY and CDR2 as FYNNEI. The CDR3 here is CASREDRSAGTQYF. The DNA for the CDR3 is TGTGCCAGCAGAGAGGACAGGTCCGCAGGGACCCAGTACTTC.

The chain has TRBV4-2 and TRBJ2-5; D is uncertain. Trimming cost V 4 bases and J 2 bases, with 11 bases left between them. CDR3 length: 14 amino acids. CDR1 is LGHNA, CDR2 YNFKEQ, per germline. This chain's CDR3 is CASSPAAGQETQYF. CDR3 bases: TGTGCCAGCAGCCCGGCGGCTGGACAAGAGACCCAGTACTTC.

This sequence joins TRBV19 and TRBJ2-2; 8 positions match TRBD1. The CDR3 runs 14 residues. Germline loops: CDR1 LNHDA, CDR2 SQIVND (reference sequence). Trimming removed 10 bases from V and 2 bases from J; junction bases left unmatched: 6. The DNA for the CDR3 is TGTGCCATGCATGGACAGGGTAACACCGGGGAGCTGTTTTTT. Translating it yields CAMHGQGNTGELFF.

The CDR3 bases are TGTGCCAGCAGCTTATTCAGGGGCACAGATACGCAGTATTTT. Translated: CASSLFRGTDTQYF. The V gene is TRBV7-9, the J gene TRBJ2-3; D is perhaps TRBD1 (5 bases). CDR3 length equals 14 residues. The V end was cut by 2 bases, the J end by 1 base, with 7 bases between. Germline V CDR1 and CDR2: SEHNR, FQNEAQ (reference sequence).

The chain couples TRBV28 to TRBJ2-3, with 10 bases identical to TRBD2. V was clipped by 7 bases and J by 7 bases; unmatched bases: 8. This CDR3 is built from 14 residues. Germline CDR1 is MDHEN and CDR2 is SYDVKM. The CDR3, as DNA: TGTGCCAGCACCCCCCTAGCGGGAGTTTATACGCAGTATTTT. It is translated as CASTPLAGVYTQYF.

The chain uses TRBV6-5 and TRBJ2-1, with D maybe TRBD1 (6 bases). CDR3 size: 12 residues. V lost 7 bases, J lost 8 bases, and 12 bases lay in between. Germline values: CDR1 MNHEY, CDR2 SVGAGI. CDR3: CASNPPGDEQFF. DNA for the CDR3: TGTGCCAGCAATCCGCCAGGGGATGAGCAGTTCTTC.

This rearrangement joins TRBV4-3 to TRBJ2-2; 7 nucleotides align to TRBD2. The CDR3 spans 17 residues. With V trimmed by 0 bases and J by 2 bases, 6 bases remained unmatched. CDR1 and CDR2 (germline): LGHNA, YSLEER. DNA of the CDR3: TGCGCCAGCAGCCAAGATGCAGCGGGGCGAAACACCGGGGAGCTGTTTTTT. Translation: CASSQDAAGRNTGELFF.

This chain uses TRBV30 with TRBJ2-2; D unresolved. The CDR3 loop spans 13 amino acids. Germline loops: CDR1 GTSNPN, CDR2 SVGIG (reference sequence). The germline V and J ends were trimmed by 3 bases and 0 bases, with 5 bases remaining between them. The DNA of the CDR3 is TGTGCCTGGAGCGGGTCGAACACCGGGGAGCTGTTTTTT. Translating gives CAWSGSNTGELFF.

The gene calls are TRBV7-9 and TRBJ2-1, with 13 bases identical to TRBD2. Germline V gene sequence: CDR1 SEHNR, CDR2 FQNEAQ (reference sequence). The CDR3 covers 15 residues. The V and J ends lost 5 bases and 6 bases, in that order; junction bases with no gene match: 4. CDR3 sequence: CASSPGTSGTNEQFF. Here the CDR3 DNA reads TGTGCCAGCAGCCCCGGGACTAGCGGGACCAATGAGCAGTTCTTC.

In this sample, this clone turned up a few times. The rearrangement uses TRBV21-1 and TRBJ2-7; TRBD1, the table's D call, was not compared with the DNA. TRBV21-1 is a listed pseudogene. The CDR3 length is 13 residues. The CDR3 DNA sequence: TGTGCCAGGCACAGGGTAAGTCACTACGAGCAGTACTTC. Residues: CARHRVSHYEQYF.

J is TRBJ2-2 and V is TRBV6-4; no clear D. CDR1 and CDR2 from the germline V gene are MRHNA and SNTAGT. Trimming shortened V by 6 bases and J by 2 bases, and 10 bases separated the two germline ends. The CDR3 has 14 amino acids. The CDR3: CASRGSTNTGELFF. CDR3 sequence (DNA): TGTGCCAGCAGAGGATCGACAAACACCGGGGAGCTGTTTTTT.

V usage is TRBV7-8 and J usage is TRBJ1-5; D is uncertain. Trimming cost V 3 bases and J 4 bases, with 4 bases left between them. The CDR3 loop spans 12 amino acids. In germline, CDR1 is SGHVS, CDR2 FQNEAQ. CDR3 loop: CASSFQNQPQHF. The CDR3 DNA sequence: TGTGCCAGCAGCTTTCAGAATCAGCCCCAGCATTTT.

This clone has only a few counts. The chain couples TRBV2 to TRBJ2-1, with D hard to call. V gave up 5 bases and J gave up 5 bases, with 10 bases separating them. CDR1 is SNHLY, CDR2 FYNNEI, per germline. This CDR3 is 13 amino acids long. The CDR3 DNA follows: TGTGCCAGCAGTTTCAGAGCGAACAATGAGCAGTTCTTC. This encodes CASSFRANNEQFF.

This chain joins TRBV5-1 and TRBJ1-4; D call uncertain. CDR1 is SGHRS, CDR2 YFSETQ, per germline. V was shortened by 1 base and J by 7 bases, with 11 bases between the two germline ends. This CDR3 has 14 amino acids. The CDR3 sequence: CASSLSGSIEKLFF. CDR3 bases: TGCGCCAGCAGCTTGTCGGGGTCGATTGAAAAACTGTTTTTT.

The V call is TRBV5-4, the J call TRBJ2-2; TRBD2 agrees at 8 bases. Germline V gives CDR1 SGHNT, CDR2 YYREEE (reference sequence). The CDR3 length is 15 residues. Unmatched junction bases numbered 6, after V lost 2 bases and J lost 6 bases. The CDR3 bases are TGTGCCAGCAGCTTAGCGGGAGTGGGCGCCGGGGAGCTGTTTTTT. Translating it yields CASSLAGVGAGELFF.